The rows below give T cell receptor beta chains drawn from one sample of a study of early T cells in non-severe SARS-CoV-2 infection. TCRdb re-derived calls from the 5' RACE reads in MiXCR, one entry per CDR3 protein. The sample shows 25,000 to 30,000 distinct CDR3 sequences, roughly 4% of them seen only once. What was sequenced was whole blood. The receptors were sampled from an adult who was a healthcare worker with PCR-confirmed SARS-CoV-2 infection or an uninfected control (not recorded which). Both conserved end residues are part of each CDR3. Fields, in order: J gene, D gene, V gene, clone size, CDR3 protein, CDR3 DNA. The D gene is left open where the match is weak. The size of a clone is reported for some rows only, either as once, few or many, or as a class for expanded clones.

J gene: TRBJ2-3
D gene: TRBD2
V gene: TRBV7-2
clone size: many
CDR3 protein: CASSSGLAGGGTQYF
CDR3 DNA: TGTGCCAGCAGCTCCGGACTAGCGGGAGGAGGGACGCAGTATTTT

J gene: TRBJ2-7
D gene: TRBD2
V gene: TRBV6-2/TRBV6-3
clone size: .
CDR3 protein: CASRSAGGPYEQYF
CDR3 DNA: TGTGCCAGCCGATCAGCGGGAGGGCCCTACGAGCAGTACTTC

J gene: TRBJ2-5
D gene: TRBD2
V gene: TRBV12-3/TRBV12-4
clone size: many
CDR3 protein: CASSLAPGGRKTQYF
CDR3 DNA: TGTGCCAGCAGTTTAGCGCCGGGGGGACGGAAGACCCAGTACTTC

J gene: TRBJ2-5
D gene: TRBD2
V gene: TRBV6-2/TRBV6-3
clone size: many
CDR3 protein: CASSQTRLAGGRMGETQYF
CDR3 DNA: TGTGCCAGCAGTCAGACCCGACTAGCGGGAGGGAGAATGGGAGAGACCCAGTACTTC

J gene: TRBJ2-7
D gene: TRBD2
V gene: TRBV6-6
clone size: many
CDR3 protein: CASSYSLAGRSYEQYF
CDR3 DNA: TGTGCCAGCAGTTACTCACTAGCGGGCCGCTCCTACGAGCAGTACTTC

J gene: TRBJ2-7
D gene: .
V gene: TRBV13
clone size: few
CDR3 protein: CASSPAQFYEQYF
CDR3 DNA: TGTGCCAGCAGCCCCGCGCAGTTCTACGAGCAGTACTTC

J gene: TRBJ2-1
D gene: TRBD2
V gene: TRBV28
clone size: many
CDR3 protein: CASSSSGTSTFSEQFF
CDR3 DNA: TGTGCCAGCAGTTCGTCCGGGACTAGTACCTTTAGTGAGCAGTTCTTC

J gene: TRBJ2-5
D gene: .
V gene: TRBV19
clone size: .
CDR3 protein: CASSIGAGGSETQYF
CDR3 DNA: TGTGCCAGTAGTATAGGGGCCGGGGGATCGGAGACCCAGTACTTC

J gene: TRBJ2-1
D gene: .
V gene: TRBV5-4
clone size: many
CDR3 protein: CASSLKGVPEQFF
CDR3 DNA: TGTGCCAGCAGCTTGAAGGGGGTTCCTGAGCAGTTCTTC

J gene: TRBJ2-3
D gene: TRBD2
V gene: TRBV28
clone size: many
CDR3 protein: CASRGGSDTQYF
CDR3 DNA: TGTGCCAGCCGGGGGGGCTCAGATACGCAGTATTTT

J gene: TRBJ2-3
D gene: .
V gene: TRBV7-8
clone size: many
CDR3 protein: CASSLGTTVDTQYF
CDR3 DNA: TGTGCCAGCAGCCTTGGGACCACGGTGGATACACAGTATTTT

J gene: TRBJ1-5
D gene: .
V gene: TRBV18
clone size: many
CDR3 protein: CASSPPGSNQPQHF
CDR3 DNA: TGTGCCAGCTCACCACCTGGCAGTAATCAGCCCCAGCATTTT

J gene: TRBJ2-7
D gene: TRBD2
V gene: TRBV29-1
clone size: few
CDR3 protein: CSVEVAGPYEQYF
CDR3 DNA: TGCAGCGTTGAGGTAGCGGGGCCCTACGAGCAGTACTTC

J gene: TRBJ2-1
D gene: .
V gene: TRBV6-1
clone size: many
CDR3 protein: CASSVPEGGEQFF
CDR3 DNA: TGTGCCAGCAGCGTACCGGAGGGAGGTGAGCAGTTCTTC

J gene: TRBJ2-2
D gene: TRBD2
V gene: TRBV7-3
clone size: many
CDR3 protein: CASGLAGGPSAGELFF
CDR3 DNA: TGTGCCAGCGGACTAGCGGGAGGTCCGAGCGCCGGGGAGCTGTTTTTT

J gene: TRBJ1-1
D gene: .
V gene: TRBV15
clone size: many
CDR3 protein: CATSRSGSSTEAFF
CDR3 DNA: TGTGCCACCAGCAGATCAGGGTCGAGCACTGAAGCTTTCTTT

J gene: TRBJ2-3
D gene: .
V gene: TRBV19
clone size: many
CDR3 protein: CASSIGLGGARGADTQYF
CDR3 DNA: TGTGCCAGTAGTATAGGACTCGGGGGTGCCCGCGGAGCAGATACGCAGTATTTT

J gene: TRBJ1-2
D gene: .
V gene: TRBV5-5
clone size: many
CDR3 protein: CASSWGPGNYGYTF
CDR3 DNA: TGTGCCAGCAGCTGGGGTCCGGGAAACTATGGCTACACCTTC

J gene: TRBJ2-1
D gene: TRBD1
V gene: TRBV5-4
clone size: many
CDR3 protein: CASSFPRQGLYNEQFF
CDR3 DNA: TGTGCCAGCAGCTTCCCTCGACAGGGCCTCTACAATGAGCAGTTCTTC

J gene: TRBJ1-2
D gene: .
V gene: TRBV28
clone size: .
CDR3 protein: CASSSRDKSYYGYTF
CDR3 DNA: TGTGCCAGCAGTTCACGGGACAAGAGTTACTATGGCTACACCTTC

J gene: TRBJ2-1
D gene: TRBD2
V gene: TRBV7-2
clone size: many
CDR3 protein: CASSRDSSGRAYEQFF
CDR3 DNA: TGTGCCAGCAGCCGAGATTCGAGCGGGAGGGCCTATGAGCAGTTCTTC

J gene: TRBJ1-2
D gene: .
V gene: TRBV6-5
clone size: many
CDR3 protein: CASTQGGGYTF
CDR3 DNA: TGTGCCAGCACCCAAGGTGGTGGCTACACCTTC

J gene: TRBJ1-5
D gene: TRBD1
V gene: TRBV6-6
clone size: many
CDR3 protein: CASSLQPGQGAWSNQPQHF
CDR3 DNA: TGTGCCAGCAGTTTGCAACCGGGACAGGGGGCATGGAGCAATCAGCCCCAGCATTTT

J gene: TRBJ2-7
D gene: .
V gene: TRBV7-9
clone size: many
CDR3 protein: CASSKGTGAYEQYF
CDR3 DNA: TGTGCCAGCAGCAAGGGAACCGGGGCCTACGAGCAGTACTTC

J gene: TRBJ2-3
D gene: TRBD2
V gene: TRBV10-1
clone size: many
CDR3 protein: CASSSLAGGSGTQYF
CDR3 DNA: TGTGCCAGCAGCTCACTAGCGGGAGGGTCGGGTACGCAGTATTTT

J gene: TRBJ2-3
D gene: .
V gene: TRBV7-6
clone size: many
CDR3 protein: CASSLGQGPNPNTDTQYF
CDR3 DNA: TGTGCCAGCAGCTTAGGTCAGGGGCCGAACCCTAACACAGATACGCAGTATTTT

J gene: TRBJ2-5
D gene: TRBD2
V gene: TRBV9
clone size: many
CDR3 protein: CASSVASGGETQYF
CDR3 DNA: TGTGCCAGCAGCGTAGCCAGCGGGGGAGAGACCCAGTACTTC

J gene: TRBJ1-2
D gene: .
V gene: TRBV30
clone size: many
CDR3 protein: CAWSALQTASIPRYTF
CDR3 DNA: TGTGCCTGGAGTGCGTTGCAGACCGCTAGTATCCCCCGCTACACCTTC

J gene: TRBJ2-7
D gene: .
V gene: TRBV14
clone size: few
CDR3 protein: CASSQVGGKEYF
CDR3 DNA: TGTGCCAGCAGCCAAGTAGGCGGGAAGGAGTACTTC

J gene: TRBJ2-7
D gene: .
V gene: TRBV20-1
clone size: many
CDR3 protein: CSHRMQGTTYEQYF
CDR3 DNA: TGCAGCCACCGTATGCAAGGAACTACCTACGAGCAGTACTTC

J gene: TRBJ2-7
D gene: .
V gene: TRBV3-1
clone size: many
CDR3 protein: CASSQDGLRYEQYF
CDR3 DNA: TGTGCCAGCAGCCAAGACGGACTGCGTTACGAGCAGTACTTC

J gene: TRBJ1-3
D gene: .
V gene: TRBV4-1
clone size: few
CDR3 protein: CASSQERTLGAAGNTIYF
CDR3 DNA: TGCGCCAGCAGCCAAGAACGAACCTTAGGGGCGGCTGGAAACACCATATATTTT

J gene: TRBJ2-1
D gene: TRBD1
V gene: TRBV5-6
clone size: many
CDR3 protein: CASSLTGPGGDEQFF
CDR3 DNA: TGTGCCAGCAGCTTAACCGGGCCAGGGGGCGATGAGCAGTTCTTC

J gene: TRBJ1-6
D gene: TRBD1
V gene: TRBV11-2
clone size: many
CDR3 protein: CAGAWGPGGSPLHF
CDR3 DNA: TGTGCCGGCGCCTGGGGGCCAGGGGGTTCACCCCTCCACTTT

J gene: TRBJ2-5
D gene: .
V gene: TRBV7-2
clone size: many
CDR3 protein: CASSTQTAETQYF
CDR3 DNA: TGTGCCAGCAGCACCCAAACGGCAGAGACCCAGTACTTC

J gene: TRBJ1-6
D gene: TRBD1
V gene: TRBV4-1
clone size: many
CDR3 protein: CASSQTGQTLSKPLHF
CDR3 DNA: TGCGCCAGCAGCCAAACGGGACAGACGCTCTCGAAACCCCTCCACTTT

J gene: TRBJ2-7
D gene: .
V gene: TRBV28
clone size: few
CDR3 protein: CASFSRGPLYEQYF
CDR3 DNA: TGTGCCAGCTTCTCCCGGGGACCCCTCTACGAGCAGTACTTC

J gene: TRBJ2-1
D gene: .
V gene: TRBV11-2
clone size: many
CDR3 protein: CASSLGQVGGNEQFF
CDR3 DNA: TGTGCCAGCAGCCTCGGACAGGTGGGAGGCAATGAGCAGTTCTTC

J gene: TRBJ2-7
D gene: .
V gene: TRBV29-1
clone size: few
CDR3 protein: CSVTVSPPHEQYF
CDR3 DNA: TGCAGCGTTACGGTCAGCCCACCGCACGAGCAGTACTTC

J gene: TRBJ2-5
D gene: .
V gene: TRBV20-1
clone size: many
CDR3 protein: CSARDQWAFGTQYF
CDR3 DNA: TGCAGTGCTAGAGATCAGTGGGCCTTCGGGACCCAGTACTTC

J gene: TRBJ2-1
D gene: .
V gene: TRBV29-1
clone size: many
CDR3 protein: CSSFDGSLPYNEQFF
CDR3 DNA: TGCAGCAGCTTCGACGGGAGTCTCCCCTACAATGAGCAGTTCTTC

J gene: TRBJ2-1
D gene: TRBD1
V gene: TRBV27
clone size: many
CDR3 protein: CASSSQGQYNEQFF
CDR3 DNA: TGTGCCAGCAGTTCGCAGGGACAGTACAATGAGCAGTTCTTC

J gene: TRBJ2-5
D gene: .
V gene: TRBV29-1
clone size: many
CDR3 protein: CSVDAGWETQYF
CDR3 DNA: TGCAGCGTCGATGCGGGGTGGGAGACCCAGTACTTC

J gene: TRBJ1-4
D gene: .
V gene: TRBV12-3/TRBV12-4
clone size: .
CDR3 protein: CASSWAIASNEKLFF
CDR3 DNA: TGTGCCAGCAGTTGGGCCATAGCTTCTAATGAAAAACTGTTTTTT

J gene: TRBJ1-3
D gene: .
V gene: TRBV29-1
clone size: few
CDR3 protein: CSVGAASGNTIYF
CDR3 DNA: TGCAGCGTTGGTGCAGCCTCTGGAAACACCATATATTTT

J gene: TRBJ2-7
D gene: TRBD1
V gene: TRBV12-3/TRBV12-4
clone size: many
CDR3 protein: CASSPIGQGAYEQYF
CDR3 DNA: TGTGCCAGCAGTCCTATCGGACAGGGGGCCTACGAGCAGTACTTC

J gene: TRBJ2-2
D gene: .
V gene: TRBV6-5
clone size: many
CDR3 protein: CASSGTNTGELFF
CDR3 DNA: TGTGCCAGCAGCGGTACGAACACCGGGGAGCTGTTTTTT

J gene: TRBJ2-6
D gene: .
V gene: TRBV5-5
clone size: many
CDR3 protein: CASSLERDRLSGANVLTF
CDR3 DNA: TGTGCCAGCAGCTTGGAGAGGGATCGGCTTTCTGGGGCCAACGTCCTGACTTTC